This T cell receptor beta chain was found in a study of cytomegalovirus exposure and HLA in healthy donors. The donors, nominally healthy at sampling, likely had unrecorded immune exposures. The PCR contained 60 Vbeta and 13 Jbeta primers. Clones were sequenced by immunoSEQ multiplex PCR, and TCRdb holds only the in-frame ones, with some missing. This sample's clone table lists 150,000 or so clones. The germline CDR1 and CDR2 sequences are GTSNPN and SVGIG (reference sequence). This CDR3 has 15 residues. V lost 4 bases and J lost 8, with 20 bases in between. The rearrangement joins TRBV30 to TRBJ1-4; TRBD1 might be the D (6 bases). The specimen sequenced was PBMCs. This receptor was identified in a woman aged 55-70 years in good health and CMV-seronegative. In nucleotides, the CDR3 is TGTGCCTGGATCCCACGAGGGGGGGCTTGGGAAAAACTGTTTTTT. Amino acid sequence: CAWIPRGGAWEKLFF.